One sample yielded the 29 T cell receptor beta chains listed below, sequenced in a study of T cells after yellow fever vaccination. TCRdb recomputed calls from the 5' RACE reads with MiXCR, one row per CDR3 protein. The table records over 150,000 distinct CDR3 sequences, approximately 6.2% of them present only once. The sequencing here drew on CD4+ T cells sorted from PBMCs, taken on the day of the first yellow fever vaccination. The receptors here all came from a man younger than 35 who received the YFV17D yellow fever vaccine.

This clonotype was counted ten times or more. This chain connects TRBV12-3 or TRBV12-4 to TRBJ2-1, with D uncertain. Between the trimmed V and J ends, which lost 6 bases and 6 bases, there was a span of 15 bases. The CDR3 runs 14 residues. The DNA for the CDR3 is TGTGCCAGCAGGCCGCCCGGATTAACCAATGAGCAGTTCTTC. It encodes CASRPPGLTNEQFF.

The table lists this clonotype with a few counts. This chain links TRBV12-3 or TRBV12-4 with TRBJ1-2, with 7 bases that match TRBD1. The CDR3 runs 14 residues. Trimming took 2 bases from V and 5 from J; bases not matched to a gene: 5. The CDR3: CASSLRDRFYGYTF. The CDR3 nucleotides are TGTGCCAGCAGTTTAAGGGACAGATTTTATGGCTACACCTTC.

There are a few counts of this clonotype. This sequence joins TRBV14 and TRBJ2-3, with D possibly matching TRBD1 (6 bases). Germline loops: CDR1 SGHDN, CDR2 FVKESK. The CDR3 contains 16 residues. Trimming cost V 3 bases and J 6 bases, with 19 bases left between them. In DNA form, the CDR3 reads TGTGCCAGCAGCCAGGGGCGTGGGGGACACAGGGATACGCAGTATTTT. It codes for CASSQGRGGHRDTQYF.

This clonotype was observed a handful of times. This sequence joins TRBV7-6 and TRBJ2-2; 9 bases are a match to TRBD1. J gave up 7 bases and V 3 bases, and 9 bases lay outside the gene matches. Germline V gene data show CDR1 as SGHVS and CDR2 as FNYEAQ. CDR3 length equals 16 residues. CDR3 sequence (DNA): TGTGCCAGCAGCTTTGGACAGGGGCTGAATGGCGGGGAGCTGTTTTTT. Encoded protein: CASSFGQGLNGGELFF.

This clonotype was recorded a few times. The genes are TRBV30 and TRBJ2-3, with D maybe TRBD1 (6 bases). The CDR3 runs 13 residues. Trimming stripped 5 bases from V and 6 bases from J, with 15 bases between. Germline V lookup: CDR1 GTSNPN, CDR2 SVGIG (reference sequence). The CDR3 here is CAWGPVGADTQYF. In DNA form, the CDR3 reads TGTGCCTGGGGCCCGGTGGGGGCCGATACGCAGTATTTT.

V is TRBV6-4 and J is TRBJ1-5, with 7 bases matching TRBD1. Trimming removed 3 bases from V and 2 bases from J; junction bases left unmatched: 4. CDR1 is MRHNA, CDR2 SNTAGT, per germline. The CDR3 sequence is 15 residues long. CDR3 sequence reads: CASSESGGGNQPQHF. The CDR3 nucleotides are TGTGCCAGCAGTGAATCAGGGGGTGGCAATCAGCCCCAGCATTTT.

This clonotype appeared many times. This sequence joins TRBV6-1 and TRBJ2-7, with TRBD1 identical over 7 bases. There are 15 residues in the CDR3. The germline V gene has CDR1 MNHNS and CDR2 SASEGT. With 6 bases clipped from V and 0 bases from J, the junction kept 8 bases outside the gene matches. CDR3 sequence reads: CASRPGQSFSYEQYV. The DNA of the CDR3 is TGTGCCAGCAGACCGGGACAGAGTTTCTCCTACGAGCAGTACGTC.

This clonotype was observed a handful of times. The chain employs TRBV6-5 and TRBJ1-1; 8 bases align to TRBD1. The junction had 6 bases not matched to a gene; V was cut back by 4 bases and J by 5 bases. The CDR3 contains 14 residues. Germline assignment: CDR1 MNHEY and CDR2 SVGAGI. The CDR3 DNA reads TGTGCCAGCAGTTCCGTCAGGGGGCGGACTGAAGCTTTCTTT. This encodes CASSSVRGRTEAFF.

This clonotype appeared many times. The chain has TRBV4-3 and TRBJ1-3; no clear D. This CDR3 region has 14 residues. Per germline, CDR1 LGHNA and CDR2 YSLEER. V was cut by 0 bases and J by 10 bases, with 13 bases left in between. Written as DNA, the CDR3 is TGCGCCAGCAGCCAAGATGCACACCCCGGGACCATATATTTT. It translates to CASSQDAHPGTIYF.

This clonotype was detected only a few times. CDR3 DNA: TGCGCCAGCAGTCAATCCCTTAACAGGGAAAAACTGTTTTTT. Protein sequence: CASSQSLNREKLFF. V is TRBV23-1 and J is TRBJ1-4; D possibly corresponds to TRBD1 (5 bases). TRBV23-1 is flagged as an ORF with uncertain function. V was pared by 0 bases and J by 8 bases, with 10 bases between. This CDR3 spans 14 amino acids.

This clonotype was found many times. DNA of the CDR3: TGTGCCAGCAGTTTCATCTCTTTTCCGGGACAGTCTGCAGATACGCAGTATTTT. It encodes CASSFISFPGQSADTQYF. The V gene is TRBV12-3 or TRBV12-4, the J gene TRBJ2-3; 7 bases match TRBD1. V gave up 3 bases and J gave up 4 bases; unmatched junction bases: 16. The CDR3 has 18 residues.

This chain uses TRBV6-5 with TRBJ2-5; a possible D gene is TRBD1 (6 bases). The V gene lost 5 bases and the J gene lost 1 base, with 11 bases spanning the gap. CDR3 size: 14 residues. CDR1 is MNHEY, CDR2 SVGAGI, per germline. CDR3 nucleotide sequence: TGTGCCAGCAGTCCGGGACACAGCCAAGAGACCCAGTACTTC. Translation gives CASSPGHSQETQYF.

This clonotype was detected ten times or more. V gene TRBV6-5 combines with J gene TRBJ2-7; 9 bases match TRBD1. The germline V gene has CDR1 MNHEY and CDR2 SVGAGI. J gave up 3 bases and V 8 bases, and 5 bases lay outside the gene matches. This CDR3 has 13 residues. The CDR3 is CASRPGQGYEQYV. The CDR3 nucleotides read TGTGCCAGCCGCCCGGGACAGGGCTACGAGCAGTACGTC.

This clonotype has a count of ten or more. The chain carries TRBV7-2 and TRBJ1-5; 7 positions match TRBD1. There are 15 residues in the CDR3. Per germline, CDR1 SGHTA and CDR2 FQGNSA. V lost 1 base to trimming and J lost 4 bases; unmatched junction nucleotides: 4. The CDR3 DNA sequence: TGTGCCAGCAGCTTAGAACAGGGGTTGAATCAGCCCCAGCATTTT. Its translation: CASSLEQGLNQPQHF.

The V gene is TRBV19, the J gene TRBJ1-5; D unclear. The CDR3 extends over 17 amino acids. V was shortened by 3 bases and J by 0 bases, with 15 bases between the two germline ends. Germline CDR1 and CDR2: LNHDA and SQIVND (reference sequence). The CDR3: CASSIMHPHASNQPQHF. The CDR3 coding sequence is TGTGCCAGTAGTATCATGCATCCCCACGCTAGCAATCAGCCCCAGCATTTT.

Ten or more counts support this clonotype. This chain's CDR3 is CSARELAGAYNEQFF. The CDR3 region has the DNA TGCAGTGCTAGAGAGCTAGCGGGGGCCTACAATGAGCAGTTCTTC. The gene calls are TRBV20-1 and TRBJ2-1; 10 nucleotides line up with TRBD2. Germline trimming cut 0 bases from V and 2 bases from J; bases unmatched to any gene: 1. Looked up from germline, CDR1 is DFQATT and CDR2 is SNEGSKA (reference sequence). This CDR3 region has 15 residues.

The V and J genes are TRBV7-9 and TRBJ2-5; D could derive from TRBD1 or TRBD2 (5 bases each). The CDR3 runs 15 residues. The germline gives CDR1 SEHNR, CDR2 FQNEAQ (reference sequence). V dropped 6 bases and J dropped 5 bases, with 19 bases sitting between them. CDR3 DNA: TGTGCCAGCAGGTGGAGGCCGGGACCCCAGGAGACCCAGTACTTC. Translated: CASRWRPGPQETQYF. Using reference TRBV7-9 and TRBJ2-5 for the parts outside the CDR3, the full variable domain is DTGVSQNPRHKITKRGQNVTFRCDPISEHNRLYWYRQTLGQGPEFLTYFQNEAQLEKSRLLSDRFSAERPKGSFSTLEIQRTEQGDSAMYLCASRWRPGPQETQYFGPGTRLLVL.

This clonotype showed up many times. This sequence joins TRBV4-1 and TRBJ2-3; D not certain. Germline V lookup: CDR1 MGHRA, CDR2 YSYEKL. V gave up 2 bases and J gave up 2 bases, with 11 bases separating them. The CDR3 has 15 residues. In nucleotides, the CDR3 is TGCGCCAGCAGCCAAAGACCTACCTTCACAGATACGCAGTATTTT. Its translation: CASSQRPTFTDTQYF.

This clonotype was detected only a few times. The rearrangement uses TRBV19 and TRBJ2-1; 12 bases line up with TRBD1. The V gene's germline CDR1 is LNHDA and CDR2 SQIVND (reference sequence). With V trimmed by 2 bases and J by 9 bases, 8 bases remained unmatched. The CDR3 spans 16 residues. The CDR3 DNA follows: TGTGCCAGTAGTATACCCTCGGGACAGGGGGCGGGTGAGCAGTTCTTC. It codes for CASSIPSGQGAGEQFF.

This clonotype was counted ten times or more. V gene TRBV9 combines with J gene TRBJ2-1; D unresolved. The CDR3 extends over 14 amino acids. Germline lookup yields CDR1 SGDLS and CDR2 YYNGEE. Trimming took off 2 bases at V and 2 bases at J, with 8 bases between the two ends. CDR3 in amino acids: CASSVSQPYNEQFF. Here the CDR3 DNA reads TGTGCCAGCAGCGTCTCCCAACCCTACAATGAGCAGTTCTTC.

This clonotype has ten or more counts. The rearrangement links TRBV5-1 to TRBJ2-1; 8 positions match TRBD2. After removal of 3 bases from V and 3 bases from J, the junction contained 5 bases not matched to a gene. The CDR3 length is 15 residues. Germline V lookup: CDR1 SGHRS, CDR2 YFSETQ. This CDR3 reads CASSWGAGDYNEQFF. The CDR3 nucleotides read TGCGCCAGCAGCTGGGGAGCGGGGGACTACAATGAGCAGTTCTTC.

This rearrangement joins TRBV18 to TRBJ2-1; 8 bases align to TRBD2. The ends lost 0 bases at V and 2 bases at J; junction bases unmatched: 12. Germline CDR1 is KGHSH and CDR2 is LQKENI. CDR3 size: 19 residues. CDR3 residues: CASSPPGRGASSPYNEQFF. CDR3 nucleotide sequence: TGTGCCAGCTCACCACCTGGGCGGGGGGCGTCTTCCCCCTACAATGAGCAGTTCTTC. Drawing the rest from reference TRBV18 and TRBJ2-1, the complete variable domain is NAGVMQNPRHLVRRRGQEARLRCSPMKGHSHVYWYRQLPEEGLKFMVYLQKENIIDESGMPKERFSAEFPKEGPSILRIQQVVRGDSAAYFCASSPPGRGASSPYNEQFFGPGTRLTVL.

This chain joins TRBV25-1 and TRBJ1-2; no clear D. Trimming stripped 6 bases from V and 6 bases from J, with 8 bases between. The CDR3 is made up of 11 amino acids. The V gene's germline CDR1 is MGHDK and CDR2 SYGVNS. The CDR3 spells CASRVGNGYTF. DNA of the CDR3: TGTGCCAGCAGGGTAGGAAATGGCTACACCTTC.

This clonotype was observed a few times. The V call is TRBV5-1, the J call TRBJ2-2; unclear D gene. V lost 0 bases, J lost 4 bases, and 10 bases lay in between. This CDR3 has 15 amino acids. Germline CDR1 reads SGHRS; CDR2 reads YFSETQ. The CDR3 DNA follows: TGCGCCAGCAGCTTGGCCACCACTATCACCGGGGAGCTGTTTTTT. It specifies CASSLATTITGELFF.

The rearrangement links TRBV5-4 to TRBJ2-3; D is possibly TRBD1 or TRBD2 (7 bases each). Looked up from germline, CDR1 is SGHNT and CDR2 is YYREEE (reference sequence). This CDR3 spans 17 amino acids. With 4 bases removed from V and 3 bases from J, the gap between germline ends came to 21 bases. The CDR3 protein is CASSRQGGWIYTDTQYF. Here the CDR3 DNA reads TGTGCCAGCAGCCGACAGGGAGGGTGGATTTATACAGATACGCAGTATTTT.

This clonotype has just a few counts. This chain uses TRBV6-2 or TRBV6-3 with TRBJ2-7, with D perhaps TRBD2 (6 bases). Germline CDR1 and CDR2: MNHEY and SVGEGT. The CDR3 totals 13 residues. V was clipped by 6 bases and J by 3 bases, with 12 bases between them. CDR3 amino acids: CASREGLRYEQYF. CDR3 nucleotide sequence: TGTGCCAGCAGGGAGGGACTTCGCTACGAGCAGTACTTC.

V is TRBV9 and J is TRBJ1-6; 9 bases line up with TRBD1. V was pared by 2 bases and J by 11 bases, with 8 bases of the junction left unmatched. Germline loops: CDR1 SGDLS, CDR2 YYNGEE. The CDR3 contains 15 residues. CDR3 protein: CASSVWGQGDAPLHF. The CDR3 DNA follows: TGTGCCAGCAGCGTTTGGGGACAGGGTGATGCACCCCTCCACTTT.

The table lists this clonotype with a few counts. V gene TRBV5-1 combines with J gene TRBJ1-1; D uncertain. The CDR3 contains 13 residues. Germline-derived CDR1 and CDR2 are SGHRS and YFSETQ. The germline V and J ends were trimmed by 5 bases and 1 base, with 9 bases remaining between them. The DNA of the CDR3 is TGCGCCAGCAGAGCCGCAGAGAACACTGAAGCTTTCTTT. Amino acids: CASRAAENTEAFF.

The V and J genes are TRBV28 and TRBJ1-1, with D possibly being TRBD1 (6 bases). The CDR3 loop spans 14 amino acids. Germline V gives CDR1 MDHEN, CDR2 SYDVKM. Trimming took off 3 bases at V and 5 bases at J, with 13 bases between the two ends. The CDR3 loop is CASSLLQGRTEAFF. CDR3 nucleotides: TGTGCCAGCAGTTTGTTGCAGGGGAGGACTGAAGCTTTCTTT.